The 14 T cell receptor beta chains below come from one sample, sequenced in a study of T-cell reconstitution after alpha-beta-depleted transplantation in children. TCRbeta library construction was performed incorporating unique molecular identifiers. In TCRdb, the PCR reads were re-called with MiXCR into one record per CDR3 protein. The sample lists about 600,000 distinct CDR3 sequences, 23% occurring once. The input for sequencing was PBMCs, mostly from graft donor cells, taken 360 days after TCRalphabeta/CD19-depleted stem cell transplant. The receptors here all came from a boy younger than two who had a stem cell transplant for acute myeloid leukemia, so the T cells may come from the graft donor.

This clonotype occurred many times. This chain links TRBV7-2 with TRBJ2-1; TRBD1 or TRBD2 may be the D gene (6 bases each). From germline, CDR1 is SGHTA and CDR2 FQGNSA. V lost 1 base to trimming and J lost 3 bases, with 13 bases between them. The CDR3 runs to 16 residues. The CDR3: CASSLEGGVLYNEQFF. CDR3 in DNA: TGTGCCAGCAGCTTAGAGGGGGGTGTTCTCTACAATGAGCAGTTCTTC.

This clonotype was seen a handful of times. V and J are TRBV27 and TRBJ2-3; D remains ambiguous. V was pared by 6 bases and J by 2 bases, with 6 bases between. CDR3 length: 12 residues. Germline V CDR1 and CDR2: MNHEY, SMNVEV (reference sequence). The CDR3: CASRRNTDTQYF. The CDR3 nucleotides read TGTGCCAGCAGGCGTAACACAGATACGCAGTATTTT.

The chain has TRBV7-9 and TRBJ1-1; possibly TRBD1 for D (5 bases). The ends were cut back, 1 base at V and 6 bases at J, with 12 bases in the middle. The CDR3 is 14 amino acids. Germline V gene data show CDR1 as SEHNR and CDR2 as FQNEAQ (reference sequence). In DNA form, the CDR3 reads TGTGCCAGCAGCTTAGGGGGCTACGCTGCTGAAGCTTTCTTT. This encodes CASSLGGYAAEAFF.

This clonotype was seen more than once but under ten times. The chain is built from TRBV15 and TRBJ2-7, with 7 bases that match TRBD1. V gave up 3 bases and J gave up 2 bases; unmatched junction bases: 4. The CDR3 extends over 14 amino acids. CDR1 and CDR2 from the germline V gene are LNHNV and YYDKDF (reference sequence). The CDR3 protein is CATSSRTGTYEQYF. The CDR3 coding sequence is TGTGCCACCAGCAGTAGGACAGGAACCTACGAGCAGTACTTC.

This clonotype was seen many times. This chain uses TRBV20-1 with TRBJ2-1, with TRBD1 matching 9 bases. CDR3 length: 14 residues. V was pared by 3 bases and J by 6 bases, with 6 bases of the junction left unmatched. Germline CDR1 reads DFQATT; CDR2 reads SNEGSKA (reference sequence). CDR3 nucleotide sequence: TGCAGTGCTAGGAGACAGGGGGTGTCCAATGAGCAGTTCTTC. Translated, it gives CSARRQGVSNEQFF.

This clonotype has more than one count but fewer than ten. V gene TRBV12-3 or TRBV12-4 combines with J gene TRBJ2-2; maybe TRBD2 (5 bases). The CDR3 runs 15 residues. Trimming shortened V by 10 bases and J by 2 bases, and 17 bases separated the two germline ends. The CDR3 protein is CATRGGQINTGELFF. For the CDR3, the DNA is TGTGCCACCCGAGGCGGGCAGATAAACACCGGGGAGCTGTTTTTT.

In this sample, this clonotype turned up a few times. The genes are TRBV6-1 and TRBJ2-3; tentative D call: TRBD2 (5 bases). Between the trimmed V and J ends, which lost 7 bases and 1 base, there was a span of 12 bases. Germline lookup yields CDR1 MNHNS and CDR2 SASEGT. This CDR3 has 14 residues. DNA of the CDR3: TGTGCCAGCATCCTAAACGGGGGCACAGATACGCAGTATTTT. Translated, it gives CASILNGGTDTQYF.

This clonotype was detected once. V and J are TRBV6-5 and TRBJ2-3; 9 positions agree with TRBD2. Per the germline V gene, CDR1 is MNHEY and CDR2 is SVGAGI. V shed 0 bases and J 2 bases; nucleotides not matched to a gene: 9. The CDR3 is 18 amino acids. CDR3 in amino acids: CASSYSDIERGDTDTQYF. DNA for the CDR3: TGTGCCAGCAGTTACTCGGATATCGAGCGGGGGGACACAGATACGCAGTATTTT.

The V gene is TRBV7-2, the J gene TRBJ2-3, with TRBD2 identical over 8 bases. Germline CDR1 is SGHTA and CDR2 is FQGNSA. This CDR3 has 13 residues. V trimming: 5 bases; J trimming: 4 bases; junction bases outside the gene matches: 2. CDR3: CASSRGGPDTQYF. The CDR3 coding sequence is TGTGCCAGCAGCCGGGGGGGGCCAGATACGCAGTATTTT.

This clonotype was seen ten or more times. This chain uses TRBV6-4 with TRBJ2-3; D is unresolved. CDR1 is MRHNA and CDR2 is SNTAGT in the germline V gene. This CDR3 spans 13 amino acids. Trimming cost V 3 bases and J 2 bases, with 6 bases left between them. DNA of the CDR3: TGTGCCAGCAGTGAAACAGCCACAGATACGCAGTATTTT. It is translated as CASSETATDTQYF.

This clonotype was counted ten times or more. This chain uses TRBV27 with TRBJ2-7; D not resolved. Trimming removed 5 bases from V and 1 base from J, with 9 bases in between. CDR3 size: 13 residues. The germline V gene encodes CDR1 MNHEY and CDR2 SMNVEV (reference sequence). CDR3 protein: CASSASKSYEQYV. CDR3 in DNA: TGTGCCAGCAGTGCGAGTAAGTCCTACGAGCAGTACGTC.

Ten or more counts support this clonotype. This chain uses TRBV20-1 with TRBJ2-7; 9 nucleotides match TRBD1. The germline gives CDR1 DFQATT, CDR2 SNEGSKA (reference sequence). CDR3 length: 15 residues. V lost 0 bases and J lost 5; bases outside the gene matches: 8. The CDR3 is CSARDQGQGGDEQYF. CDR3 sequence (DNA): TGCAGTGCTAGAGATCAGGGACAGGGTGGGGACGAGCAGTACTTC.

This clonotype has just a few counts. V gene TRBV28 combines with J gene TRBJ2-7; maybe TRBD2 (6 bases). CDR3 size: 11 residues. Germline lookup yields CDR1 MDHEN and CDR2 SYDVKM. V was trimmed by 5 bases and J by 6 bases, leaving 8 bases between them. CDR3 DNA: TGTGCCAGCAGTGGAGGGGCCGAGCAGTACGTC. This codes for CASSGGAEQYV.

The CDR3 reads CASSYSSRRGGNTGELFF. In DNA, the CDR3 is TGTGCCAGCAGTTACTCGAGTCGGCGTGGAGGGAACACCGGGGAGCTGTTTTTT. This sequence joins TRBV6-2 or TRBV6-3 and TRBJ2-2; tentatively, D is TRBD2 (5 bases). Trimming stripped 0 bases from V and 1 base from J, with 15 bases between. This CDR3 is 18 amino acids long. The germline CDR1 and CDR2 sequences are MNHEY and SVGEGT.